This passage covers 4 T cell receptor beta chains from one sample sequenced in a study of shared clonotypes between healthy human individuals. As defined, naive CD8 cells were CD45RO-negative and positively selected for CCR7, with terminally differentiated effector memory CD45RA+ cells excluded. Data came from immunoSEQ multiplex PCR; TCRdb stores just in-frame clones and leaves some out. In the table there are over 2 million clones, 85% to 95% of which are singletons. The sequencing sample was made of naive CD8+ T cells sorted from blood. All receptors derive from a man aged 18 to 35 in good health.

The rearrangement links TRBV9 to TRBJ1-2, with 10 positions matching TRBD1. CDR3 length: 14 residues. V trimming: 0 bases; J trimming: 8 bases; junction bases outside the gene matches: 4. Germline V gives CDR1 SGDLS, CDR2 YYNGEE. CDR3 protein: CASSVGDRGRGYTF. In DNA, the CDR3 is TGTGCCAGCAGCGTAGGGGACAGGGGTAGAGGCTACACCTTC. The whole variable domain, remainder taken from reference TRBV9 and TRBJ1-2, is DSGVTQTPKHLITATGQRVTLRCSPRSGDLSVYWYQQSLDQGLQFLIQYYNGEERAKGNILERFSAQQFPDLHSELNLSSLELGDSALYFCASSVGDRGRGYTFGSGTRLTVV.

V gene TRBV7-2 combines with J gene TRBJ1-1; 7 bases are shared with TRBD1. Trimming cost V 5 bases and J 2 bases; bases outside gene matches: 8. The CDR3 length is 15 residues. Per the germline V gene, CDR1 is SGHTA and CDR2 is FQGNSA. The CDR3 spells CASSESHRGNTEAFF. The CDR3 DNA sequence: TGTGCCAGCAGCGAAAGCCACAGGGGAAACACTGAAGCTTTCTTT.

With regard to this clone: At the DNA level, this CDR3 is encoded by other sequences in the same sample as well. CDR3 coding DNA: TGTGCCAGCAGTTTGGACGTGTACGAGCAGTACTTC. Protein sequence: CASSLDVYEQYF. J is TRBJ2-7 and V is TRBV7-9; D gene uncertain. V lost 6 bases and J 4 bases, leaving 10 bases between the germline ends. This CDR3 contains 12 residues. Germline CDR1 reads SEHNR; CDR2 reads FQNEAQ (reference sequence).

The chain is built from TRBV4-2 and TRBJ2-5; 10 bases fit TRBD2. This CDR3 spans 15 amino acids. Trimming at V came to 4 bases and at J to 5 bases, leaving 7 bases not matched to a gene. Germline assignment: CDR1 LGHNA and CDR2 YNFKEQ. CDR3 region: CASSLDPGLAETQYF. The CDR3, as DNA: TGTGCCAGCAGCCTCGACCCGGGACTAGCGGAGACCCAGTACTTC.